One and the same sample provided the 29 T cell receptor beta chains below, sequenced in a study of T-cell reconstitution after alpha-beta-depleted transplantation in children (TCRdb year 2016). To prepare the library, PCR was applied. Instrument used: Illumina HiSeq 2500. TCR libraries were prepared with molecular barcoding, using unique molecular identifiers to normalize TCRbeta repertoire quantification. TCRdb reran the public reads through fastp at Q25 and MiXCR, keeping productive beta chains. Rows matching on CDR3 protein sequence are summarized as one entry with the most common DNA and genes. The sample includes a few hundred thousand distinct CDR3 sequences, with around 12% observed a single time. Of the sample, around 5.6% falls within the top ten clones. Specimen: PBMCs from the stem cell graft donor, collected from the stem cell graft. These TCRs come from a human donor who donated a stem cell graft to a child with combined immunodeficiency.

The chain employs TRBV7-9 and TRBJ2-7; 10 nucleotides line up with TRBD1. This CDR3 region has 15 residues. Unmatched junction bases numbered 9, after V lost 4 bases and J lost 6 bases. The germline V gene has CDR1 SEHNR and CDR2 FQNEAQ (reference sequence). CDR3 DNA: TGTGCCAGCAGCTCGCCCGGGACAGGGGATGGCGAGCAGTACTTC. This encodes CASSSPGTGDGEQYF.

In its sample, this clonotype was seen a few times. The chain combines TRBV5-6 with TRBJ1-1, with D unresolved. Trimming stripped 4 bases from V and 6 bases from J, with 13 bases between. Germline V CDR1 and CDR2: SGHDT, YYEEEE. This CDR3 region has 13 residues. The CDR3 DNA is TGTGCCAGCAGCCTAGACCTAAGACCTGAAGCTTTCTTT. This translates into CASSLDLRPEAFF.

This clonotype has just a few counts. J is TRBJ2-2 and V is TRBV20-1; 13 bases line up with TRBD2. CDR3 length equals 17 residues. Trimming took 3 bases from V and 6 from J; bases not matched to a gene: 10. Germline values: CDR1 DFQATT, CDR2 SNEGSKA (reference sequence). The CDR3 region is CSASELAGGLVPGELFF. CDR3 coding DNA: TGCAGTGCTAGTGAACTAGCGGGGGGGCTGGTTCCCGGGGAGCTGTTTTTT.

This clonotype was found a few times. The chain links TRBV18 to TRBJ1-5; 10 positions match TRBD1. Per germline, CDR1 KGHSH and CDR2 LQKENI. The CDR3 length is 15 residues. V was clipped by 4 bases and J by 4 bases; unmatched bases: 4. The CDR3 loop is CASSRQGASNQPQHF. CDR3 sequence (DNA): TGTGCCAGCTCACGACAGGGGGCGAGTAATCAGCCCCAGCATTTT. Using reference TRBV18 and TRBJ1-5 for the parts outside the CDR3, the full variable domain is NAGVMQNPRHLVRRRGQEARLRCSPMKGHSHVYWYRQLPEEGLKFMVYLQKENIIDESGMPKERFSAEFPKEGPSILRIQQVVRGDSAAYFCASSRQGASNQPQHFGDGTRLSIL.

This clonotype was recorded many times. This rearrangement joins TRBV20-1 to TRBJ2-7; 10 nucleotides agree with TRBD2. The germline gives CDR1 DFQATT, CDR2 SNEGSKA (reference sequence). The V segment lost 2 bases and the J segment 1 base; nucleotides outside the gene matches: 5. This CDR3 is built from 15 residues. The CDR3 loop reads CSARQKAGGSYEQYF. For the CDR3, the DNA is TGCAGTGCTAGACAAAAAGCGGGAGGGTCCTACGAGCAGTACTTC.

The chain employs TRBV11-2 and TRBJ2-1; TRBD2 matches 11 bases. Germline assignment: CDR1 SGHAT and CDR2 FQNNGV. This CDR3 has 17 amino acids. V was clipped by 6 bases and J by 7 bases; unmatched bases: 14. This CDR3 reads CASRSYASSGRRNEQFF. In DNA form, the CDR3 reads TGTGCCAGCAGATCCTATGCTTCTAGCGGGAGGAGGAATGAGCAGTTCTTC.

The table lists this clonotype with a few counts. In DNA form, the CDR3 reads TGCGCCAGCAGCCAAGTAAGGGGAAACAATGAGCAGTTCTTC. Protein sequence: CASSQVRGNNEQFF. This chain connects TRBV4-3 to TRBJ2-1; maybe TRBD1 (5 bases). The CDR3 has 14 residues. V was shortened by 1 base and J by 5 bases, with 9 bases between the two germline ends. CDR1 and CDR2 from the germline V gene are LGHNA and YSLEER.

CDR3 coding DNA: TGTGCCAGCAGCTTAGGCCAGGGGGCTCTGGACACTGAAGCTTTCTTT. This translates into CASSLGQGALDTEAFF. The genes are TRBV11-1 and TRBJ1-1, with TRBD1 matching over 8 bases. This CDR3 region has 16 residues. Germline loops: CDR1 SGHAT, CDR2 FQDESV (reference sequence). The ends lost 1 base at V and 3 bases at J; junction bases unmatched: 7.

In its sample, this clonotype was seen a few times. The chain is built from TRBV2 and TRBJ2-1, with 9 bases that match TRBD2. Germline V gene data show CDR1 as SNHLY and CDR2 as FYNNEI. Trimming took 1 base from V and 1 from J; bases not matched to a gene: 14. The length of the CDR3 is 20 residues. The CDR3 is CASSEEGREGLPPSYNEQFF. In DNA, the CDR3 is TGTGCCAGCAGTGAAGAGGGGCGGGAGGGCCTGCCACCGTCCTACAATGAGCAGTTCTTC.

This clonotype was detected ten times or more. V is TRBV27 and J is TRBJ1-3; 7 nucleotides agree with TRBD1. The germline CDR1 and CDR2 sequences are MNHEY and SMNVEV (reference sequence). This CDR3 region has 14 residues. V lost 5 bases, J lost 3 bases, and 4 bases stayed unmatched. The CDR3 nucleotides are TGTGCCAGCAGTCCCAGGGGGAGTGGAAACACCATATATTTT. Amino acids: CASSPRGSGNTIYF.

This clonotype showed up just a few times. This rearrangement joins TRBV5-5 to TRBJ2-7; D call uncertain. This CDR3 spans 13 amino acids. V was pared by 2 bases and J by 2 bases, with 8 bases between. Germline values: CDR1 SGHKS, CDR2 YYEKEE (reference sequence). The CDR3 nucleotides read TGTGCCAGCAGCTTAGGCAGCCCCTACGAGCAGTACTTC. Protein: CASSLGSPYEQYF.

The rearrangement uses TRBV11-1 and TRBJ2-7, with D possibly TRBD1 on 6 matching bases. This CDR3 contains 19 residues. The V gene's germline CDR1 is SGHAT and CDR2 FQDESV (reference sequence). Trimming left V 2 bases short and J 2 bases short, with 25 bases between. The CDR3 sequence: CASSLFRGGGNESPYEQYF. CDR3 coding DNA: TGTGCCAGCAGCTTATTCCGAGGGGGTGGCAATGAGAGCCCCTACGAGCAGTACTTC.

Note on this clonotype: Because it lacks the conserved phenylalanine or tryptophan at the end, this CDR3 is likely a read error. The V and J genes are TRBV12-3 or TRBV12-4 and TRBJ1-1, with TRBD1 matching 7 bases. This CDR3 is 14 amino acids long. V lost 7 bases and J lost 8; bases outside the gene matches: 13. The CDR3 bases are TGTGCCAGCACCGAACTGGGACAGCAAGGGGAAGCTTTCTGT. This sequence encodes CASTELGQQGEAFC.

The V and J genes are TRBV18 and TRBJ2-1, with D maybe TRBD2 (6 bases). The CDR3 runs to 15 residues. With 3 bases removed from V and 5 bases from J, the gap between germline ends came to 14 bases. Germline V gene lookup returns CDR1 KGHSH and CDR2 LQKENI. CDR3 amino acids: CASSPAGRWDNEQFF. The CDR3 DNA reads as TGTGCCAGCTCACCCGCGGGGCGGTGGGACAATGAGCAGTTCTTC.

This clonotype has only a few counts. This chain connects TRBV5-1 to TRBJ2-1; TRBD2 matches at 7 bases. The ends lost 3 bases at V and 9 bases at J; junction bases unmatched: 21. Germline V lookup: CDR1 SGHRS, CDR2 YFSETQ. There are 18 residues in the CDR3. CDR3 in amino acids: CASSSKRIGTIEEGEQFF. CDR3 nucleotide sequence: TGCGCCAGCAGCTCAAAACGAATCGGGACTATCGAGGAAGGTGAGCAGTTCTTC. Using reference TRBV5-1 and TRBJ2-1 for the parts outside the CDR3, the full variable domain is KAGVTQTPRYLIKTRGQQVTLSCSPISGHRSVSWYQQTPGQGLQFLFEYFSETQRNKGNFPGRFSGRQFSNSRSEMNVSTLELGDSALYLCASSSKRIGTIEEGEQFFGPGTRLTVL.

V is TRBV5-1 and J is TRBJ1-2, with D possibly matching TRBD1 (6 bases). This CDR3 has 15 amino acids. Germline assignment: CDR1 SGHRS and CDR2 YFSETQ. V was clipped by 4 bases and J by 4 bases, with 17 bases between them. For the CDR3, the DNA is TGCGCCAGCAGCACAGGGACGGACTTTGGCTATGGCTACACCTTC. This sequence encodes CASSTGTDFGYGYTF.

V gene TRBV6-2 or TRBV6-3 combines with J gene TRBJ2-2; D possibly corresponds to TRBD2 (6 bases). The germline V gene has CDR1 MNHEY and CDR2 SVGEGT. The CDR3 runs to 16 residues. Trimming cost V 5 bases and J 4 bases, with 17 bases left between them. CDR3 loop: CASSEGLTFPTGELFF. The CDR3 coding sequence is TGTGCCAGCAGTGAGGGACTTACTTTTCCCACCGGGGAGCTGTTTTTT.

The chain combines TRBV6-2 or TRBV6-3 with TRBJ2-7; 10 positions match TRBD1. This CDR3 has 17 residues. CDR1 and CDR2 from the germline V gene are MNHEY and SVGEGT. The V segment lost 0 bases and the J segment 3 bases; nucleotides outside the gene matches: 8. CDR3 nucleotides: TGTGCCAGCAGTTACTCGACTTTGACAGGGGGCATCTACGAGCAGTACTTC. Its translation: CASSYSTLTGGIYEQYF.

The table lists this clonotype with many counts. Here the CDR3 DNA reads TGCAGTGCTGGGAGACTAGCGGGAGGAACAGATACGCAGTATTTT. It yields the protein CSAGRLAGGTDTQYF. The chain joins TRBV20-1 to TRBJ2-3, with TRBD2 matching 13 bases. Trimming removed 5 bases from V and 3 bases from J; junction bases left unmatched: 5. CDR3 length: 15 residues. CDR1 is DFQATT, CDR2 SNEGSKA, per germline (reference sequence).

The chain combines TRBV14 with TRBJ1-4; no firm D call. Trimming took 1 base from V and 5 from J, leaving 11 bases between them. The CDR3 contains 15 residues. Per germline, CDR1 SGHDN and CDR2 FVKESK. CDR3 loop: CASSQVQAKNEKLFF. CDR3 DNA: TGTGCCAGCAGCCAAGTGCAGGCGAAGAATGAAAAACTGTTTTTT.

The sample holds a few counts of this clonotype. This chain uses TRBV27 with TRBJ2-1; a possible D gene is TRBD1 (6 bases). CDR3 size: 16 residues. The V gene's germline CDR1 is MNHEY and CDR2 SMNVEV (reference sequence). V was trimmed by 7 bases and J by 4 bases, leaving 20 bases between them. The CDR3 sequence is CASIPLGAGAYNEQFF. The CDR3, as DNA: TGTGCCAGCATACCCCTCGGGGCAGGGGCGTACAATGAGCAGTTCTTC.

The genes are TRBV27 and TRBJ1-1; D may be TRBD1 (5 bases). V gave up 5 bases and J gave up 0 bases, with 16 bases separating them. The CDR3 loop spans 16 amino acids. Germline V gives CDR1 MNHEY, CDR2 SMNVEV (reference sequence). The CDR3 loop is CASSPGRIKMNTEAFF. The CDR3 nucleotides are TGTGCCAGCAGTCCGGGACGGATAAAGATGAACACTGAAGCTTTCTTT.

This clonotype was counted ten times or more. This CDR3 is CSGRTGPYEQYF. CDR3 bases: TGCAGCGGACGGACAGGTCCCTACGAGCAGTACTTC. This chain uses TRBV29-1 with TRBJ2-7, with 7 bases aligning to TRBD1. The CDR3 is 12 residues long. Germline values: CDR1 SQVTM, CDR2 ANQGSEA. V lost 7 bases, J lost 2 bases, and 5 bases stayed unmatched.

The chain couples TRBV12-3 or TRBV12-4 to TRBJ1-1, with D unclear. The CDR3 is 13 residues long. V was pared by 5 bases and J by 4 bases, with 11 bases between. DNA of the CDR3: TGTGCCAGCAGTAGTAGTAGACCCACTGAAGCTTTCTTT. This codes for CASSSSRPTEAFF.

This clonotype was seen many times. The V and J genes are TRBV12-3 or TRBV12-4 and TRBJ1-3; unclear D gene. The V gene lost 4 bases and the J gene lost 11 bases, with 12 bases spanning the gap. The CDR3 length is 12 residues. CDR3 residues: CASSSRTYPIYF. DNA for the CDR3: TGTGCCAGCAGTTCTAGGACCTATCCCATATATTTT.

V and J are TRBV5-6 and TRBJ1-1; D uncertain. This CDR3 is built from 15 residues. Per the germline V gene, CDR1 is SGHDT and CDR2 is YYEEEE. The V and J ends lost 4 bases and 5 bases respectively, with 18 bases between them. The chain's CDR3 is CASSRFEGLLTEAFF. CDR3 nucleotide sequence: TGTGCCAGCAGCCGCTTCGAGGGCCTCCTTACTGAAGCTTTCTTT.

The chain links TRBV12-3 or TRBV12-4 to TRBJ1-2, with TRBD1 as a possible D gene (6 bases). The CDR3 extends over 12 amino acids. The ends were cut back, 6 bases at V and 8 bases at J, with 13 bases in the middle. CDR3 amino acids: CASSPTGNGYTF. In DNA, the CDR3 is TGTGCCAGCAGCCCTACAGGGAACGGCTACACCTTC.

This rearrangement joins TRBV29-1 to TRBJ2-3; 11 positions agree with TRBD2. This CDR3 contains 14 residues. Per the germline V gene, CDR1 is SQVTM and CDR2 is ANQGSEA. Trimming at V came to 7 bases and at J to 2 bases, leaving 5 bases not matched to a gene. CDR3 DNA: TGCAGCGCTAGCGGGAGGCCAAACACAGATACGCAGTATTTT. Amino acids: CSASGRPNTDTQYF.

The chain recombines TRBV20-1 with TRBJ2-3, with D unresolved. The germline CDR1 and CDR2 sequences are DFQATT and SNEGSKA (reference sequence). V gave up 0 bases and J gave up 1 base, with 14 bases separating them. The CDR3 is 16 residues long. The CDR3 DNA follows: TGCAGTGCTAGAGATCTTGGAGCGACCCGCACAGATACGCAGTATTTT. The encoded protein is CSARDLGATRTDTQYF.